Listed here are 10 T cell receptor beta chains from one sample, sequenced in a study of blood T cell repertoires in COVID-19. TCRdb's copy holds only in-frame clones and misses some; the assay was immunoSEQ multiplex PCR. The sample records some 130,000 clones, just over 75% being singletons. Sequenced input: peripheral blood. The receptors were sampled from a human donor in a cohort sampled during active COVID-19.

This clone came up a few times. This chain links TRBV7-9 with TRBJ2-7; 12 bases align to TRBD2. This CDR3 is built from 15 residues. The junction had 5 bases not matched to a gene; V was cut back by 6 bases and J by 2 bases. From germline, CDR1 is SEHNR and CDR2 FQNEAQ (reference sequence). The DNA of the CDR3 is TGTGCCAGCAGTTACCTAGCGGGGGGGGCCTACGAGCAGTACTTC. This translates into CASSYLAGGAYEQYF.

The J gene is TRBJ2-5, the V gene TRBV5-1, with 12 bases aligning to TRBD2. Germline V gene data show CDR1 as SGHRS and CDR2 as YFSETQ. The ends lost 4 bases at V and 2 bases at J; junction bases unmatched: 3. The CDR3 loop spans 15 amino acids. This CDR3 reads CASSLTSGGQETQYF. The CDR3 DNA follows: TGCGCCAGCAGCCTGACTAGCGGGGGACAAGAGACCCAGTACTTC.

This clone is a singleton in its sample. The chain carries TRBV6-1 and TRBJ1-6; the match to TRBD1 covers 7 bases. The CDR3 loop spans 14 amino acids. V was pared by 3 bases and J by 8 bases, with 4 bases of the junction left unmatched. CDR1 is MNHNS and CDR2 is SASEGT in the germline V gene. The CDR3 reads CASSDDRVYSPLHF. The CDR3 DNA reads as TGTGCCAGCAGTGATGACAGGGTTTATTCACCCCTCCACTTT.

The chain is built from TRBV2 and TRBJ1-2, with D possibly matching TRBD1 (6 bases). The CDR3 covers 14 residues. V lost 2 bases and J 8 bases, leaving 15 bases between the germline ends. Germline V gives CDR1 SNHLY, CDR2 FYNNEI. The CDR3 reads CASSEWAAQGGYTF. The CDR3 coding sequence is TGTGCCAGCAGTGAATGGGCGGCCCAGGGGGGCTACACCTTC.

This clone has only a few counts. CDR3 nucleotide sequence: TGTGCCACGAAGGCCATCGACAGGGCAACCTCCTACGAGCAGTACTTC. Encoded protein: CATKAIDRATSYEQYF. The V call is TRBV10-3, the J call TRBJ2-7, with 7 positions matching TRBD1. This CDR3 spans 16 amino acids. CDR1 ENHRY and CDR2 SYGVKD come from the germline V gene. V lost 10 bases to trimming and J lost 0 bases; unmatched junction nucleotides: 15.

V and J are TRBV2 and TRBJ2-5, with a possible D match to TRBD1 (6 bases). Trimming stripped 6 bases from V and 2 bases from J, with 13 bases between. The CDR3 runs 14 residues. Germline loops: CDR1 SNHLY, CDR2 FYNNEI. The CDR3: CASSPGQLQETQYF. CDR3 in DNA: TGTGCCAGCAGCCCGGGACAATTACAAGAGACCCAGTACTTC.

CDR3 DNA sequence: TGTGCCAGCAGTGGGACAGGGAATACCTACGAGCAGTACTTC. Its translation is CASSGTGNTYEQYF. The V gene is TRBV2, the J gene TRBJ2-7; TRBD1 aligns across 8 bases. The CDR3 length is 14 residues. V was pared by 4 bases and J by 2 bases, with 4 bases of the junction left unmatched. Germline CDR1 and CDR2: SNHLY and FYNNEI.

The V gene is TRBV19, the J gene TRBJ2-7; D is perhaps TRBD2 (6 bases). Germline CDR1 reads LNHDA; CDR2 reads SQIVND (reference sequence). Trimming left V 3 bases short and J 0 bases short, with 9 bases between. CDR3 length: 14 residues. Written as DNA, the CDR3 is TGTGCCAGTAGTATCCTCGGGAGCTCCTACGAGCAGTACTTC. Translated: CASSILGSSYEQYF.

The genes are TRBV19 and TRBJ1-1; perhaps TRBD1 as D (5 bases). Per germline, CDR1 LNHDA and CDR2 SQIVND (reference sequence). Trimming left V 3 bases short and J 0 bases short, with 11 bases between. The CDR3 consists of 15 residues. CDR3 sequence: CASSMTDNMNTEAFF. CDR3 nucleotide sequence: TGTGCCAGTAGTATGACGGACAACATGAACACTGAAGCTTTCTTT.

This clone was observed once. The V and J genes are TRBV9 and TRBJ2-4; D is unclear. Looked up from germline, CDR1 is SGDLS and CDR2 is YYNGEE. Trimming removed 4 bases from V and 1 base from J, with 9 bases in between. CDR3 length equals 14 residues. The CDR3 protein is CASSPSVAKNIQYF. CDR3 DNA sequence: TGTGCCAGCAGCCCTTCAGTGGCCAAAAACATTCAGTACTTC. Full variable domain (rest looked up from reference TRBV9 and TRBJ2-4): DSGVTQTPKHLITATGQRVTLRCSPRSGDLSVYWYQQSLDQGLQFLIQYYNGEERAKGNILERFSAQQFPDLHSELNLSSLELGDSALYFCASSPSVAKNIQYFGAGTRLSVL.